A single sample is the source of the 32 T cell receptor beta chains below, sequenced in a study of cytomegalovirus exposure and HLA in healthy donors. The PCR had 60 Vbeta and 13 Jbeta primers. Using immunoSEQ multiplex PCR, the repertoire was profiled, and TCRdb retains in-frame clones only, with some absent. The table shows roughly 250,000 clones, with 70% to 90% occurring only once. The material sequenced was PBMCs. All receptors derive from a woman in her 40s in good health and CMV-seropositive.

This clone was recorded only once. The CDR3 sequence is CASSEFDSSYGYTF. CDR3 DNA sequence: TGTGCCAGCAGTGAATTTGACAGTTCCTATGGCTACACCTTC. The chain is built from TRBV6-1 and TRBJ1-2, with D possibly matching TRBD1 (5 bases). The germline V gene encodes CDR1 MNHNS and CDR2 SASEGT. V was clipped by 2 bases and J by 4 bases, with 11 bases between them. The CDR3 length is 14 residues.

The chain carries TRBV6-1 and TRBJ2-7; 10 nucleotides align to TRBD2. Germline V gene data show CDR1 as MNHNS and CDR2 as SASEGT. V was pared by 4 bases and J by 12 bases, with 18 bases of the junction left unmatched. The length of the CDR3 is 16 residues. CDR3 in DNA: TGTGCCAGCAGTGCCTCCTCCCTAGCGGGAGTTTTTTCGGCGTACTTC. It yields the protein CASSASSLAGVFSAYF.

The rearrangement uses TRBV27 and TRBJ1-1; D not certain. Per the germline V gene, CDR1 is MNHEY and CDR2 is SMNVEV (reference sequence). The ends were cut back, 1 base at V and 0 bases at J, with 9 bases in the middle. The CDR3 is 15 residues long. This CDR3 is CASSLFSGLNTEAFF. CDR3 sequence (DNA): TGTGCCAGCAGTTTATTTTCAGGCCTGAACACTGAAGCTTTCTTT.

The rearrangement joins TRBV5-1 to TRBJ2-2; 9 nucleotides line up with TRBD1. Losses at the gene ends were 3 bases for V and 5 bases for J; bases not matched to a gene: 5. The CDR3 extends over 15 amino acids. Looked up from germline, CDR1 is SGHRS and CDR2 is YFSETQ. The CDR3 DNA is TGCGCCAGCAGCTCACAGGGGGCGTGGACCGGGGAGCTGTTTTTT. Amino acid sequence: CASSSQGAWTGELFF.

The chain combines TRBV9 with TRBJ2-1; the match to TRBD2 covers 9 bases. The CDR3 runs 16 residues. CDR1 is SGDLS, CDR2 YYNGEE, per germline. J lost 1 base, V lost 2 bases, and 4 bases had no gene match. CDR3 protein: CASSVGLAESYNEQFF. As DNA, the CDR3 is TGTGCCAGCAGCGTGGGACTAGCCGAATCCTACAATGAGCAGTTCTTC.

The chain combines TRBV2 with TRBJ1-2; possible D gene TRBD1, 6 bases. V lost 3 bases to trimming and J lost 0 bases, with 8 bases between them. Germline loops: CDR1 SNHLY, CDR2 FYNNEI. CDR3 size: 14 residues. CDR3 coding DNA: TGTGCCAGCAGTGATGACAGGACTAACTATGGCTACACCTTC. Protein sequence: CASSDDRTNYGYTF.

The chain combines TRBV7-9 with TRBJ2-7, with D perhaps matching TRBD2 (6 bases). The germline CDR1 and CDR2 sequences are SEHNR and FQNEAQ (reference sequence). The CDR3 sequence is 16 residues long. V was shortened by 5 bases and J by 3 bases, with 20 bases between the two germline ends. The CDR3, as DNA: TGTGCCAGCAGCCCTCGGGTCAGCGGAGGGAGCTACGAGCAGTACTTC. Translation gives CASSPRVSGGSYEQYF.

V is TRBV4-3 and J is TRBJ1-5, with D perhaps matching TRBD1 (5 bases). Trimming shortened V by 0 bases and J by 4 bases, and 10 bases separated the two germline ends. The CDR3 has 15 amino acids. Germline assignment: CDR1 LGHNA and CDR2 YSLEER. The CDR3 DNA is TGCGCCAGCAGCCAAGATGGGGGGTCAAATCAGCCCCAGCATTTT. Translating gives CASSQDGGSNQPQHF.

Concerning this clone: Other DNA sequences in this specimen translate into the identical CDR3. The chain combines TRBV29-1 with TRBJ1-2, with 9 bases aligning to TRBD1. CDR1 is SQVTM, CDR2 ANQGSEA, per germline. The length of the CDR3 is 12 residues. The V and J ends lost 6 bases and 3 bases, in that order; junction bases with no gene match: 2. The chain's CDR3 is CSVGDRDYGYTF. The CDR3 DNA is TGCAGCGTGGGGGACAGGGACTATGGCTACACCTTC.

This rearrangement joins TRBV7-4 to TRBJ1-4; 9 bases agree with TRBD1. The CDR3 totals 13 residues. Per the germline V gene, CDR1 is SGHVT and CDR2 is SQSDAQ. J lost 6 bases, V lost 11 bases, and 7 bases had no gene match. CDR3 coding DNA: TGTGCCGACCAGACAGGGGGGTATGAAAAACTGTTTTTT. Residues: CADQTGGYEKLFF.

The CDR3 loop is CASSPREGSRGARVEQYF. The CDR3 DNA reads as TGTGCCAGCTCACCCCGGGAGGGTAGTCGCGGGGCACGGGTGGAGCAGTACTTC. The chain uses TRBV18 and TRBJ2-7; 8 nucleotides agree with TRBD2. This CDR3 is built from 18 residues. Germline V CDR1 and CDR2: KGHSH, LQKENI. The V gene end was trimmed by 3 bases and the J gene end by 7 bases; junction bases not matched to a gene: 20.

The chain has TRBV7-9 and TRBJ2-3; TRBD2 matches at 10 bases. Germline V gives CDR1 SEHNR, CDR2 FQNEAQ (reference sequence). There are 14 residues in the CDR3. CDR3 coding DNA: TGTGCTTCGGGAGCGGGAGGGCCAAGAGATACGCAGTATTTT. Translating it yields CASGAGGPRDTQYF.

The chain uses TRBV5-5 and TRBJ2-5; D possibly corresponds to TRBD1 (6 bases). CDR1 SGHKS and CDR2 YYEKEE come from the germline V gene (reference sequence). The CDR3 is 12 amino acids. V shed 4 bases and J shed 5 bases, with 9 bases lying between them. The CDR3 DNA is TGTGCCAGCAGCCAAGACAGGGAGACCCAGTACTTC. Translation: CASSQDRETQYF.

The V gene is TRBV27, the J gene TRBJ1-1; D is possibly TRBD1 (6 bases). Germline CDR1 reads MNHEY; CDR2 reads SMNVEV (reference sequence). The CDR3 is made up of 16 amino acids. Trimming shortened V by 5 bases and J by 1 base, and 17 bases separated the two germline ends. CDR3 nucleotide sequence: TGTGCCAGCAGTCGGACAGTCCCCAGGCCGAACACTGAAGCTTTCTTT. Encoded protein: CASSRTVPRPNTEAFF.

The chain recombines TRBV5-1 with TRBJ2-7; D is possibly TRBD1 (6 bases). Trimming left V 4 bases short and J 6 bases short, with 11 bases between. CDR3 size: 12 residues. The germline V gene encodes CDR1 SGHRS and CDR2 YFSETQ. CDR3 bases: TGCGCCAGCAGCCAGGGGTACGCCGAGCAGTACTTC. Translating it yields CASSQGYAEQYF.

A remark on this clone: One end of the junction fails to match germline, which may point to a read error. The CDR3 reads CASSLDAGAGAKNSQYF. The CDR3 nucleotides read TGTGCCAGCAGCTTAGATGCGGGGGCGGGGGCCAAAAACAGTCAGTACTTC. This chain links TRBV7-9 with TRBJ2-4; TRBD2 might be the D (7 bases). Germline CDR1 is SEHNR and CDR2 is FQNEAQ (reference sequence). This CDR3 has 17 residues. The variable domain in full, completed from reference TRBV7-9 and TRBJ2-4, reads DTGVSQNPRHKITKRGQNVTFRCDPISEHNRLYWYRQTLGQGPEFLTYFQNEAQLEKSRLLSDRFSAERPKGSFSTLEIQRTEQGDSAMYLCASSLDAGAGAKNSQYFGAGTRLSVL.

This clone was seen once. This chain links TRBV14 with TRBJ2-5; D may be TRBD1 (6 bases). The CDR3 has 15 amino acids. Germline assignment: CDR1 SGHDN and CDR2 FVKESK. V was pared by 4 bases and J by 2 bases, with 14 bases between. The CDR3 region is CASSLLGGGQETQYF. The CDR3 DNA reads TGTGCCAGCAGCCTCCTTGGGGGCGGACAAGAGACCCAGTACTTC.

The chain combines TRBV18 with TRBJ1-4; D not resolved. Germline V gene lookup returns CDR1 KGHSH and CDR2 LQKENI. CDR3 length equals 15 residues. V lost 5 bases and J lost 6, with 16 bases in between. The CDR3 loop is CASSKTVVRDEKLFF. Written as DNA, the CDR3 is TGTGCCAGCTCAAAAACTGTAGTGAGAGATGAAAAACTGTTTTTT.

This CDR3 is CASSLGAEETQYF. The CDR3 DNA is TGCGCCAGCAGCTTGGGGGCAGAAGAGACCCAGTACTTC. V is TRBV5-1 and J is TRBJ2-5; D unclear. Trimming left V 0 bases short and J 3 bases short, with 6 bases between. Germline V gene sequence: CDR1 SGHRS, CDR2 YFSETQ. The CDR3 is 13 amino acids.

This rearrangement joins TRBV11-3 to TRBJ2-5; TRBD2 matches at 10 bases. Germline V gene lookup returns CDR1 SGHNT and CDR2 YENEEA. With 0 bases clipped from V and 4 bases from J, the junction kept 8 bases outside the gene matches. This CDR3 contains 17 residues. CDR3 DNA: TGTGCCAGCAGCTTAGATCCCCTAGCGGGAGTATCAGAGACCCAGTACTTC. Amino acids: CASSLDPLAGVSETQYF.

The CDR3 protein is CASSPGTSGRISGGLFF. CDR3 nucleotides: TGTGCCAGCAGCCCAGGGACTAGCGGGAGGATCTCGGGCGGGCTGTTTTTT. This rearrangement joins TRBV11-3 to TRBJ2-2, with 15 bases matching TRBD2. J gave up 13 bases and V 5 bases, and 14 bases lay outside the gene matches. CDR3 length equals 17 residues. The V gene's germline CDR1 is SGHNT and CDR2 YENEEA.

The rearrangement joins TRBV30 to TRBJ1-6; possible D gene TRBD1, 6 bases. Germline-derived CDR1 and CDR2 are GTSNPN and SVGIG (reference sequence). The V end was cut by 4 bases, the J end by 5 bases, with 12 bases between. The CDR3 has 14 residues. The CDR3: CAWTPGEHNSPLHF. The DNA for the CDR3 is TGTGCCTGGACCCCAGGGGAACATAATTCACCCCTCCACTTT.

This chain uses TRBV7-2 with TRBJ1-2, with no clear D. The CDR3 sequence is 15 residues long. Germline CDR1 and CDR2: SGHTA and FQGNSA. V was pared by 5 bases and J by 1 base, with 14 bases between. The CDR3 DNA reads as TGTGCCAGCAGCCCCCGTCGTCAGTTTAACTATGGCTACACCTTC. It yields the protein CASSPRRQFNYGYTF.

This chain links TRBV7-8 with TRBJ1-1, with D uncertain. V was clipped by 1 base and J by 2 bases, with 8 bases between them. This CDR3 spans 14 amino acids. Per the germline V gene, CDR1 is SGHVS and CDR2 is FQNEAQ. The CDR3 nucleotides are TGTGCCAGCAGCTTAGGGCCAACAAACACTGAAGCTTTCTTT. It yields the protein CASSLGPTNTEAFF.

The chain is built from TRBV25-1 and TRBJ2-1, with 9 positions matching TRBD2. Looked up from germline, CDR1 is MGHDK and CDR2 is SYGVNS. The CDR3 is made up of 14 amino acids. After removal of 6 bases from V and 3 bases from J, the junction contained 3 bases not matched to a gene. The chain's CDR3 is CASRLAGSYNEQFF. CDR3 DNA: TGTGCCAGCAGGCTAGCGGGGAGCTACAATGAGCAGTTCTTC. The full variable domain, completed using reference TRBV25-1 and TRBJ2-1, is EADIYQTPRYLVIGTGKKITLECSQTMGHDKMYWYQQDPGMELHLIHYSYGVNSTEKGDLSSESTVSRIRTEHFPLTLESARPSHTSQYLCASRLAGSYNEQFFGPGTRLTVL.

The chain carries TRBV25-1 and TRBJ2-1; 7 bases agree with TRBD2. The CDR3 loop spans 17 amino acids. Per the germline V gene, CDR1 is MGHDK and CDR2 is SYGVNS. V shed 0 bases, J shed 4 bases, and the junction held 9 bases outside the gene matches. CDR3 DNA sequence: TGTGCCAGCAGTGAATATTTGGGAGGGGCAGGGTACAATGAGCAGTTCTTC. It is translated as CASSEYLGGAGYNEQFF.

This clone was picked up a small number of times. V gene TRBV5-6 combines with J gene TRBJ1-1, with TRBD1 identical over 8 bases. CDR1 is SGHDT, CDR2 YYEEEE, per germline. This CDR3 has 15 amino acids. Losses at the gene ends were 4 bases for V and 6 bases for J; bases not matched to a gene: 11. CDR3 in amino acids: CASSPGRTGSPEAFF. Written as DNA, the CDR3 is TGTGCCAGCAGCCCGGGGCGGACAGGGTCCCCTGAAGCTTTCTTT. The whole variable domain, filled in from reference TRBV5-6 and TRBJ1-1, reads DAGVTQSPTHLIKTRGQQVTLRCSPKSGHDTVSWYQQALGQGPQFIFQYYEEEERQRGNFPDRFSGHQFPNYSSELNVNALLLGDSALYLCASSPGRTGSPEAFFGQGTRLTVV.

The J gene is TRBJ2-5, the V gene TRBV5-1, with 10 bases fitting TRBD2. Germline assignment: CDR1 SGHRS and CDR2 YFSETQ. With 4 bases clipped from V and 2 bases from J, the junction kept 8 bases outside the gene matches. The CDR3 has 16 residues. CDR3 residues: CASSPSTSGVQETQYF. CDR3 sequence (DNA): TGCGCCAGCAGCCCGAGCACTAGCGGGGTGCAAGAGACCCAGTACTTC.

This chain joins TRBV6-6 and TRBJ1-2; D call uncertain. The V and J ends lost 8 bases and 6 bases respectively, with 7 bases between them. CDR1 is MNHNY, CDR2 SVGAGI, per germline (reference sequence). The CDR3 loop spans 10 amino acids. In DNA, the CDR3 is TGTGCCAGCCGGGAGGATGGCTACACCTTC. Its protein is CASREDGYTF.

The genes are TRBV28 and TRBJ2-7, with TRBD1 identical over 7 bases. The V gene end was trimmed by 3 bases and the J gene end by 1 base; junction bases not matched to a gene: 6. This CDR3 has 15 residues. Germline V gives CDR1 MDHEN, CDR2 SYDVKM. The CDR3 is CASSLLRQGSYEQYF. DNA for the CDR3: TGTGCCAGCAGTTTGTTGAGACAGGGATCCTACGAGCAGTACTTC.

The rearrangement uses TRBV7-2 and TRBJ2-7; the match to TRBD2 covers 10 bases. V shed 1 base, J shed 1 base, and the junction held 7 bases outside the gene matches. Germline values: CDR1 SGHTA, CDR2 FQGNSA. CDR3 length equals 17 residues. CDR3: CASSLVASGGRSYEQYF. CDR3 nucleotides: TGTGCCAGCAGCTTAGTGGCTAGCGGGGGACGTTCCTACGAGCAGTACTTC.

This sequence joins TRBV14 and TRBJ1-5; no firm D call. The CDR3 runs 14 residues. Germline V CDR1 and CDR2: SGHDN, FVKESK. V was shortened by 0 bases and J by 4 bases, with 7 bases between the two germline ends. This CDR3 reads CASSQDGKNQPQHF. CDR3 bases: TGTGCCAGCAGCCAAGACGGGAAGAATCAGCCCCAGCATTTT.